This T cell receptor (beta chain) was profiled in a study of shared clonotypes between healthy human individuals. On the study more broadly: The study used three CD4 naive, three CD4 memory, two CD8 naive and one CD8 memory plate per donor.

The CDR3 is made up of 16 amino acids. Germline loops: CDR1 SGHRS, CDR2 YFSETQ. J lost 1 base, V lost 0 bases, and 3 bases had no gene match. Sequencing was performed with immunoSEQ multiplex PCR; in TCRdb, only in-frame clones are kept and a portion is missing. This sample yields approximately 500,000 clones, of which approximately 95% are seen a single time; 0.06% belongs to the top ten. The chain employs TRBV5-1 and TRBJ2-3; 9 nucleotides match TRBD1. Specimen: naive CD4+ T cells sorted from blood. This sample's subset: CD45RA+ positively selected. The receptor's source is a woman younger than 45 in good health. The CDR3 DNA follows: TGCGCCAGCAGCTTGGGGACAGGGGTCCGCACAGATACGCAGTATTTT. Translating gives CASSLGTGVRTDTQYF. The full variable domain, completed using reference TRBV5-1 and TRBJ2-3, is KAGVTQTPRYLIKTRGQQVTLSCSPISGHRSVSWYQQTPGQGLQFLFEYFSETQRNKGNFPGRFSGRQFSNSRSEMNVSTLELGDSALYLCASSLGTGVRTDTQYFGPGTRLTVL.